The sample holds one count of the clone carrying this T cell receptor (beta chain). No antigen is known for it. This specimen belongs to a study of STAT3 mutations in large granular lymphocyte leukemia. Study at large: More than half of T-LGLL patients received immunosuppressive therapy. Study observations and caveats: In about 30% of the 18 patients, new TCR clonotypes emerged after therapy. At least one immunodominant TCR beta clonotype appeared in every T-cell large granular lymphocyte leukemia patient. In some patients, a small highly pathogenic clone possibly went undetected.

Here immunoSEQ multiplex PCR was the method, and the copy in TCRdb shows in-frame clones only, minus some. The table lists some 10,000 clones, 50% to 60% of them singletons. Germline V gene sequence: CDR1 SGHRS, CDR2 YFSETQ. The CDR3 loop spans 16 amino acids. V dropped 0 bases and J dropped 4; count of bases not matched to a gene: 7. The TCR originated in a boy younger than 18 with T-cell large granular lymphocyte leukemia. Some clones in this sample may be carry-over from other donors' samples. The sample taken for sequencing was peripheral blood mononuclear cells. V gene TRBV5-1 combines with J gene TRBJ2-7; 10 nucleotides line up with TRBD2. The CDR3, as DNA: TGCGCCAGCAGCTTGGGCCCTAGCGGGAGTTTGTACGAGCAGTACTTC. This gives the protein CASSLGPSGSLYEQYF.